This is a list of T cell receptor beta chains from one sample in a study of cytomegalovirus exposure and HLA in healthy donors. TCRdb's table, derived via immunoSEQ multiplex PCR, lists solely in-frame clones and lacks some. The data contain roughly 150,000 clones, around 78% of them singletons. Material for sequencing was PBMCs. These receptors were taken from a woman between 35 and 50 years old in good health and CMV-seropositive. The CDR3 runs from the conserved cysteine through the conserved F or W. Each record gives: J gene, clone size, D gene, V gene, CDR3 protein, CDR3 DNA. The D gene is left open where the match is weak. Clone size is stated in some rows and not others, as once, few, many or a class when expanded.

>TRBJ2-1|few|TRBD2|TRBV18
CASSPPGTSGINEQFF
TGTGCCAGCTCACCACCTGGCACTAGCGGAATCAATGAGCAGTTCTTC
>TRBJ1-4|NA|TRBD1|TRBV15
CATSRGPGQRNPATNEKLFF
TGTGCCACCAGCAGAGGTCCGGGACAGAGAAACCCTGCAACTAATGAAAAACTGTTTTTT
>TRBJ1-3|once|NA|TRBV19
CASTPGGYTIYF
TGTGCCAGTACCCCGGGGGGTTACACCATATATTTT
>TRBJ2-3|NA|NA|TRBV9
CASSPSGFTDTQYF
TGTGCCAGCAGCCCAAGCGGTTTCACAGATACGCAGTATTTT
>TRBJ2-1|NA|TRBD1|TRBV5-4
CASSRDSNEQFF
TGTGCCAGCAGCCGGGACAGCAATGAGCAGTTCTTC
>TRBJ1-6|few|NA|TRBV7-9
CASSLAGGNSPLHF
TGTGCCAGCAGCTTAGCAGGGGGTAATTCACCCCTCCACTTT
>TRBJ2-2|few|TRBD1|TRBV7-7
CASSFGQGAIGELFF
TGTGCTAGCAGCTTTGGACAGGGGGCAATAGGGGAGCTGTTTTTT
>TRBJ1-1|NA|NA|TRBV5-1
CASSLGSDTEAFF
TGCGCCAGCAGCTTGGGCAGCGACACTGAAGCTTTCTTT
>TRBJ2-1|NA|TRBD2|TRBV5-1
CASSLATSGSYYNEQFF
TGCGCCAGCAGCTTGGCAACGAGCGGGAGCTACTACAATGAGCAGTTCTTC
>TRBJ1-1|NA|TRBD1|TRBV5-4
CASSTHRGNTEAFF
TGTGCCAGCAGCACACACAGGGGTAACACTGAAGCTTTCTTT
>TRBJ2-2|NA|TRBD2|TRBV6-5
CASSYFSGITGELFF
TGTGCCAGCAGTTATTTTAGCGGGATTACCGGGGAGCTGTTTTTT
>TRBJ2-7|NA|NA|TRBV11-3
CASSLSVRGSYEQYF
TGTGCCAGCAGCTTAAGCGTTAGAGGGTCCTACGAGCAGTACTTC
>TRBJ1-2|NA|NA|TRBV28
CASSGLGLCTF
TGTGCCAGCAGTGGCTTGGGACTGTGCACCTTC
>TRBJ2-7|NA|NA|TRBV7-8
CASSLSGGTLSYEQYF
TGTGCCAGCAGCTTATCTGGCGGAACCCTTTCCTACGAGCAGTACTTC
>TRBJ1-2|NA|TRBD1|TRBV18
CASSPRDRADYGYTF
TGTGCCAGCTCACCGCGGGACAGGGCTGACTATGGCTACACCTTC
>TRBJ1-1|NA|NA|TRBV20-1
CSARQTGTAFF
TGCAGTGCTAGACAAACAGGTACAGCTTTCTTT
>TRBJ2-5|NA|NA|TRBV7-2
CASSLYQETQYF
TGTGCCAGCAGCTTATATCAAGAGACCCAGTACTTC
>TRBJ2-5|NA|TRBD2|TRBV28
CASTKPGGGRAKGETQYF
TGTGCCAGCACCAAACCTGGGGGCGGGAGGGCCAAGGGAGAGACCCAGTACTTC
>TRBJ2-5|NA|NA|TRBV5-1
CASSLSRRRGETQYF
TGCGCCAGCAGCTTGAGTCGACGCCGGGGGGAGACCCAGTACTTC
>TRBJ1-1|NA|TRBD1|TRBV5-5
CASSYTGTANTEAFF
TGTGCCAGCAGCTACACCGGGACAGCGAACACTGAAGCTTTCTTT
>TRBJ1-4|once|NA|TRBV9
CASSVAGEGEKLFF
TGTGCCAGCAGCGTAGCGGGGGAGGGAGAAAAACTGTTTTTT
>TRBJ2-7|NA|TRBD1|TRBV6-1
CASRTGSEQYF
TGTGCCAGCAGGACAGGGTCTGAGCAGTACTTC
>TRBJ2-7|NA|TRBD2|TRBV4-2
CASSQAPTSGRANEQYF
TGTGCCAGCAGCCAGGCTCCGACTAGCGGGAGGGCCAACGAGCAGTACTTC
>TRBJ2-5|NA|NA|TRBV2
CASGTLGETQYF
TGTGCCAGCGGTACACTAGGAGAGACCCAGTACTTC
>TRBJ2-4|NA|NA|TRBV6-1
CASSEMGGWQNIQYF
TGTGCCAGCAGTGAAATGGGAGGTTGGCAAAACATTCAGTACTTC
>TRBJ2-2|NA|TRBD1|TRBV27
CASRTGDTGELFF
TGTGCCAGCAGAACAGGGGACACCGGGGAGCTGTTTTTT
>TRBJ2-6|NA|TRBD2|TRBV18
CASSPGRNTGANVLTF
TGTGCCAGCTCCCCCGGGAGGAACACTGGGGCCAACGTCCTGACTTTC
>TRBJ1-2|NA|TRBD1|TRBV7-8
CASSLAIRGASGYTF
TGTGCCAGCAGCTTAGCCATCAGGGGGGCGTCGGGCTACACCTTC
>TRBJ2-7|NA|NA|TRBV5-1
CASSEGLSYEQYF
TGCGCCAGCAGCGAGGGACTCTCCTACGAGCAGTACTTC
>TRBJ2-4|NA|NA|TRBV4-2
CASSQDAGSKNIQYF
TGTGCCAGCAGCCAAGATGCGGGGTCCAAAAACATTCAGTACTTC
>TRBJ1-1|NA|NA|TRBV2
CASSDKWRGGEAFF
TGTGCCAGCAGTGATAAGTGGCGGGGGGGTGAAGCTTTCTTT
>TRBJ2-2|NA|NA|TRBV30
CAWLGVTGELFF
TGTGCCTGGTTAGGGGTCACCGGGGAGCTGTTTTTT
>TRBJ2-5|NA|TRBD1|TRBV5-1
CASSPGTGKETQYF
TGCGCCAGCAGCCCCGGGACAGGAAAAGAGACCCAGTACTTC
>TRBJ2-1|NA|NA|TRBV11-3
CASSSPSGSVSSYNEQFF
TGTGCCAGCAGCTCCCCTTCGGGGTCAGTTTCCTCCTACAATGAGCAGTTCTTC
>TRBJ2-3|NA|TRBD1|TRBV9
CASSVSQGSDTQYF
TGTGCCAGCAGCGTATCACAGGGGTCAGATACGCAGTATTTT
>TRBJ1-5|NA|NA|TRBV7-9
CASSLREGQPQHF
TGTGCCAGCAGCTTACGGGAAGGGCAGCCCCAGCATTTT
>TRBJ2-7|NA|NA|TRBV18
CASALRDIGSYEQYF
TGTGCCAGCGCCCTCCGGGACATTGGCTCCTACGAGCAGTACTTC
>TRBJ2-3|NA|TRBD2|TRBV9
CASSVALGLAGTRTDTQYF
TGTGCCAGCAGCGTAGCTCTGGGACTAGCGGGTACTCGCACAGATACGCAGTATTTT
>TRBJ2-3|NA|TRBD2|TRBV27
CASSLGSGRDTQYF
TGTGCCAGCAGTTTAGGTAGCGGGAGAGATACGCAGTATTTT
>TRBJ2-1|NA|TRBD2|TRBV4-1
CASSQVGKGGGAYNEQFF
TGCGCCAGCAGCCAAGTGGGAAAAGGCGGGGGAGCCTACAATGAGCAGTTCTTC
>TRBJ2-3|NA|TRBD2|TRBV7-9
CATPTGGSRGTDTQYF
TGTGCCACCCCAACCGGGGGGAGTCGGGGCACAGATACGCAGTATTTT